These 21 T cell receptor beta chains were sequenced from one sample in a study of shared clonotypes between healthy human individuals. Method: immunoSEQ multiplex PCR; TCRdb's copy keeps in-frame clones and lacks some. Among 950,000 to 1,300,000 clones listed, about 77% were seen once. The sample taken for sequencing was memory CD4+ T cells sorted from blood. This sample's subset: CD45RA-negative fraction. These receptors all stem from a man aged 18 to 30 in good health.

This clone was detected once. The rearrangement joins TRBV5-1 to TRBJ2-3, with 9 bases lining up with TRBD2. The J segment lost 2 bases and the V segment lost 0 bases, leaving 7 bases of the junction unmatched. CDR3 size: 17 residues. Germline CDR1 and CDR2: SGHRS and YFSETQ. In DNA, the CDR3 is TGCGCCAGCAGCTTGGGCGGCGCGGGGGGGTCCACAGATACGCAGTATTTT. It specifies CASSLGGAGGSTDTQYF.

The CDR3 loop is CAHGEQKSTDTQYF. The DNA of the CDR3 is TGTGCTCACGGGGAGCAGAAAAGCACAGATACGCAGTATTTT. The J gene is TRBJ2-3, the V gene TRBV10-3; perhaps TRBD2 as D (5 bases). The length of the CDR3 is 14 residues. The germline gives CDR1 ENHRY, CDR2 SYGVKD.

The rearrangement uses TRBV4-3 and TRBJ2-3; weak D call: TRBD1 (7 bases). The CDR3 contains 13 residues. V lost 3 bases and J lost 9, with 13 bases in between. CDR1 is LGHNA and CDR2 is YSLEER in the germline V gene. The CDR3 DNA follows: TGCGCCAGCAGCCAGGAGGGACAGACGACGCAGTATTTT. It codes for CASSQEGQTTQYF.

This clone was picked up a small number of times. The same CDR3 also results from other DNA sequences found in this sample. The chain joins TRBV19 to TRBJ1-6; D perhaps matches TRBD1 (6 bases). V dropped 6 bases and J dropped 7 bases, with 7 bases sitting between them. This CDR3 contains 12 residues. Germline V gene lookup returns CDR1 LNHDA and CDR2 SQIVND (reference sequence). In DNA form, the CDR3 reads TGTGCCAGTAGAGGGGGAAATTCACCCCTCCACTTT. Protein sequence: CASRGGNSPLHF.

The V gene is TRBV7-8, the J gene TRBJ2-3; D is ambiguous. Trimming left V 6 bases short and J 5 bases short, with 9 bases between. CDR3 size: 12 residues. Germline V gives CDR1 SGHVS, CDR2 FQNEAQ. CDR3 region: CASSQHRDTQYF. In DNA form, the CDR3 reads TGTGCCAGCAGTCAGCATCGAGATACGCAGTATTTT. The variable domain in full, with the rest retrieved from reference TRBV7-8 and TRBJ2-3, is GAGVSQSPRYKVAKRGQDVALRCDPISGHVSLFWYQQALGQGPEFLTYFQNEAQLDKSGLPSDRFFAERPEGSVSTLKIQRTQQEDSAVYLCASSQHRDTQYFGPGTRLTVL.

The gene calls are TRBV5-1 and TRBJ2-5; TRBD2 matches 9 bases. The germline V gene encodes CDR1 SGHRS and CDR2 YFSETQ. This CDR3 comprises 15 residues. With V trimmed by 4 bases and J by 1 base, 5 bases remained unmatched. Here the CDR3 reads CASSRSSGVQETQYF. CDR3 DNA sequence: TGCGCCAGCAGCCGTTCTAGCGGGGTCCAAGAGACCCAGTACTTC.

This sequence joins TRBV5-1 and TRBJ2-7; TRBD1 aligns across 7 bases. After removal of 5 bases from V and 3 bases from J, the junction contained 5 bases not matched to a gene. The V gene's germline CDR1 is SGHRS and CDR2 YFSETQ. CDR3 length: 13 residues. The DNA of the CDR3 is TGCGCCAGCAGACCTGGGACAGACTACGAGCAGTACTTC. Residues: CASRPGTDYEQYF.

CDR3 nucleotide sequence: TGTGCCAGCAGCCCCCGGACAGGTAGGGCTCTCAACGAGCAGTACTTC. Its translation: CASSPRTGRALNEQYF. V gene TRBV9 combines with J gene TRBJ2-7, with 7 bases fitting TRBD1. The junction had 15 bases not matched to a gene; V was cut back by 4 bases and J by 5 bases. The CDR3 has 16 amino acids. Germline lookup yields CDR1 SGDLS and CDR2 YYNGEE.

The gene calls are TRBV2 and TRBJ1-5; D is undetermined. Germline V lookup: CDR1 SNHLY, CDR2 FYNNEI. The V end lost 8 bases, the J end lost 1 base, and 6 bases lay between the germline ends. The CDR3 runs to 12 residues. The CDR3 bases are TGTGCCAGCCGACGGAGCAATCAGCCCCAGCATTTT. Its protein product is CASRRSNQPQHF.

This clone was detected only once. V usage is TRBV6-1 and J usage is TRBJ1-1, with 7 bases matching TRBD1. The V gene's germline CDR1 is MNHNS and CDR2 SASEGT. V lost 4 bases, J lost 12 bases, and 11 bases stayed unmatched. This CDR3 comprises 13 residues. CDR3: CASSGTGATGSFF. DNA of the CDR3: TGTGCCAGCAGTGGTACAGGGGCGACAGGATCTTTCTTT.

The V gene is TRBV7-6, the J gene TRBJ2-2; D could derive from TRBD1 or TRBD2 (5 bases each). This CDR3 spans 17 amino acids. Trimming left V 2 bases short and J 0 bases short, with 13 bases between. In germline, CDR1 is SGHVS, CDR2 FNYEAQ. The CDR3 bases are TGTGCCAGCAGCTTATTCCTCGGGGCGGCGAACACCGGGGAGCTGTTTTTT. Translation: CASSLFLGAANTGELFF.

The rearrangement uses TRBV29-1 and TRBJ2-1; a possible D gene is TRBD2 (5 bases). The germline CDR1 and CDR2 sequences are SQVTM and ANQGSEA. The CDR3 totals 13 residues. V was clipped by 1 base and J by 11 bases, with 15 bases between them. CDR3 coding DNA: TGCAGCGTTGAAGGGCGGGTCAGAGAACAGCAGTTCTTC. Translation: CSVEGRVREQQFF.

The chain couples TRBV5-1 to TRBJ2-3, with TRBD1 matching 7 bases. Germline loops: CDR1 SGHRS, CDR2 YFSETQ. V lost 5 bases, J lost 1 base, and 4 bases stayed unmatched. This CDR3 comprises 14 residues. The CDR3, as DNA: TGCGCCAGCAGATTAGACAGGGGCACAGATACGCAGTATTTT. Translated: CASRLDRGTDTQYF.

The rearrangement joins TRBV7-9 to TRBJ2-5; D assignment may be TRBD1 or TRBD2 (5 bases each). V gave up 5 bases and J gave up 4 bases, with 14 bases separating them. CDR3 length: 14 residues. Germline CDR1 SEHNR, CDR2 FQNEAQ (reference sequence). The CDR3 DNA is TGTGCCAGCAGCGAGGGGACGACTTTAGAGACCCAGTACTTC. Translation gives CASSEGTTLETQYF.

This chain connects TRBV13 to TRBJ1-1; the match to TRBD1 covers 7 bases. The ends lost 5 bases at V and 4 bases at J; junction bases unmatched: 7. This CDR3 has 14 amino acids. In germline, CDR1 is PRHDT, CDR2 FYEKMQ (reference sequence). CDR3 DNA: TGTGCCAGCAGCCCTCCGACAGGGCCCACTGAAGCTTTCTTT. It yields the protein CASSPPTGPTEAFF.

This sequence joins TRBV7-3 and TRBJ2-5, with 10 bases that match TRBD2. V shed 8 bases, J shed 1 base, and the junction held 13 bases outside the gene matches. Germline assignment: CDR1 SGHTA and CDR2 FQGTGA. This CDR3 comprises 17 residues. The CDR3 spells CASVKKISGGRQETQYF. As DNA, the CDR3 is TGTGCCAGCGTAAAGAAAATTAGCGGGGGGCGCCAAGAGACCCAGTACTTC. The complete variable domain, with remaining parts taken from reference TRBV7-3 and TRBJ2-5, reads GAGVSQTPSNKVTEKGKYVELRCDPISGHTALYWYRQSLGQGPEFLIYFQGTGAADDSGLPNDRFFAVRPEGSVSTLKIQRTERGDSAVYLCASVKKISGGRQETQYFGPGTRLLVL.

The V call is TRBV5-1, the J call TRBJ2-3; 10 positions match TRBD1. The CDR3 covers 20 residues. The J segment lost 1 base and the V segment lost 2 bases, leaving 16 bases of the junction unmatched. Per germline, CDR1 SGHRS and CDR2 YFSETQ. CDR3: CASSFDYRRDRGWGTDTQYF. The CDR3 region has the DNA TGCGCCAGCAGCTTCGACTACCGCCGGGACAGGGGTTGGGGCACAGATACGCAGTATTTT.

This clone was counted only a few times. The chain has TRBV18 and TRBJ1-6; D gene ambiguous. The CDR3 runs 13 residues. Per the germline V gene, CDR1 is KGHSH and CDR2 is LQKENI. Trimming left V 1 base short and J 8 bases short, with 6 bases between. For the CDR3, the DNA is TGTGCCAGCTCACCACTGGAGGATTCACCCCTCCACTTT. Protein sequence: CASSPLEDSPLHF.

This clone was seen only a few times. This rearrangement joins TRBV6-1 to TRBJ2-6; D is ambiguous. Germline lookup yields CDR1 MNHNS and CDR2 SASEGT. The CDR3 is 16 residues long. The ends were cut back, 4 bases at V and 4 bases at J, with 14 bases in the middle. This CDR3 is CASSGGRGAGANVLTF. The CDR3 region has the DNA TGTGCCAGCAGTGGGGGAAGAGGAGCCGGGGCCAACGTCCTGACTTTC.

This clone showed up just a few times. This chain connects TRBV14 to TRBJ1-1; 7 bases match TRBD1. V shed 8 bases and J 4 bases; nucleotides not matched to a gene: 4. Per germline, CDR1 SGHDN and CDR2 FVKESK. The CDR3 is 12 residues long. In DNA form, the CDR3 reads TGTGCCAGCTCCTACAGGGGCACTGAAGCTTTCTTT. Protein product: CASSYRGTEAFF. The whole variable domain, filled in from reference TRBV14 and TRBJ1-1, reads EAGVTQFPSHSVIEKGQTVTLRCDPISGHDNLYWYRRVMGKEIKFLLHFVKESKQDESGMPNNRFLAERTGGTYSTLKVQPAELEDSGVYFCASSYRGTEAFFGQGTRLTVV.

The rearrangement joins TRBV10-2 to TRBJ1-1; D gene uncertain. Per the germline V gene, CDR1 is WSHSY and CDR2 is SAAADI. The CDR3 has 15 residues. Trimming removed 0 bases from V and 2 bases from J, with 10 bases in between. The CDR3 bases are TGCGCCAGCAGTGAGTCGACGCGGGGAAACACTGAAGCTTTCTTT. Amino acids: CASSESTRGNTEAFF.